A single sample is the source of the 13 T cell receptor beta chains below, sequenced in a study of cytotoxic CD8 clonotypes in ibrutinib-treated CLL. Using immunoSEQ multiplex PCR, the repertoire was profiled, and TCRdb retains in-frame clones only, with some absent. The table lists some 170,000 clones, 70% to 90% of them singletons. The input for sequencing was PBMCs, taken at disease progression, from a patient treated with ibrutinib. The receptors stem from a human donor with chronic lymphocytic leukemia.

The chain combines TRBV7-7 with TRBJ2-5, with 11 nucleotides matching TRBD2. This CDR3 spans 16 amino acids. CDR1 is SSHAT, CDR2 FNYEAQ, per germline (reference sequence). V gave up 1 base and J gave up 5 bases; unmatched junction bases: 6. The chain's CDR3 is CASSLEFSGRVETQYF. In DNA form, the CDR3 reads TGTGCCAGCAGCTTAGAGTTTAGCGGGAGGGTTGAGACCCAGTACTTC. Looking up the rest from reference TRBV7-7 and TRBJ2-5 gives the full variable domain: GAGVSQSPRYKVTKRGQDVTLRCDPISSHATLYWYQQALGQGPEFLTYFNYEAQPDKSGLPSDRFSAERPEGSISTLTIQRTEQRDSAMYRCASSLEFSGRVETQYFGPGTRLLVL.

V gene TRBV9 combines with J gene TRBJ1-2; 7 bases agree with TRBD1. Germline CDR1 SGDLS, CDR2 YYNGEE. V lost 0 bases to trimming and J lost 4 bases; unmatched junction nucleotides: 12. This CDR3 is built from 17 residues. CDR3 loop: CASSVDARGGSGYGYTF. The CDR3, as DNA: TGTGCCAGCAGCGTAGACGCCCGAGGGGGCAGTGGCTATGGCTACACCTTC.

The chain employs TRBV5-1 and TRBJ2-7, with 10 bases matching TRBD1. With V trimmed by 0 bases and J by 3 bases, 3 bases remained unmatched. The CDR3 extends over 15 amino acids. The V gene's germline CDR1 is SGHRS and CDR2 YFSETQ. CDR3 nucleotides: TGCGCCAGCAGCTTGGCCCGGGACAGGGGCTACGAGCAGTACTTC. It codes for CASSLARDRGYEQYF.

The chain has TRBV15 and TRBJ1-1; D call uncertain. CDR3 length: 12 residues. Germline assignment: CDR1 LNHNV and CDR2 YYDKDF (reference sequence). Trimming took 5 bases from V and 1 from J, leaving 5 bases between them. The CDR3 sequence is CATSVPNTEAFF. In nucleotides, the CDR3 is TGTGCCACCAGCGTTCCGAACACTGAAGCTTTCTTT.

The chain recombines TRBV5-1 with TRBJ2-7; 8 bases are shared with TRBD2. The CDR3 extends over 16 amino acids. The V and J ends lost 0 bases and 0 bases, in that order; junction bases with no gene match: 5. The V gene's germline CDR1 is SGHRS and CDR2 YFSETQ. The CDR3 region has the DNA TGCGCCAGCAGCTTGGGTGCGCGGGAGGCCTCCTACGAGCAGTACTTC. Translated: CASSLGAREASYEQYF.

About this clone: One end of the junction fails to match germline, which may point to a read error. V gene TRBV7-7 combines with J gene TRBJ2-1; no firm D call. Per germline, CDR1 SSHAT and CDR2 FNYEAQ (reference sequence). The CDR3 covers 13 residues. CDR3 bases: TGTGCTAGCAGCTTATCTAACAACAATGAGCAGTTCTTC. Protein: CASSLSNNNEQFF.

This chain links TRBV5-1 with TRBJ2-3; unclear D gene. The CDR3 spans 15 residues. Trimming took off 4 bases at V and 4 bases at J, with 16 bases between the two ends. Germline values: CDR1 SGHRS, CDR2 YFSETQ. CDR3 sequence (DNA): TGCGCCAGCAGCCAATTAGGGTCTCTCGCAGATACGCAGTATTTT. Translating gives CASSQLGSLADTQYF.

The rearrangement uses TRBV7-3 and TRBJ1-2; D gene ambiguous. Between the trimmed V and J ends, which lost 0 bases and 0 bases, there was a span of 11 bases. Germline CDR1 reads SGHTA; CDR2 reads FQGTGA. There are 16 residues in the CDR3. CDR3 amino acids: CASSLTGFETNYGYTF. The CDR3, as DNA: TGTGCCAGCAGCTTAACGGGGTTCGAAACTAACTATGGCTACACCTTC.

V usage is TRBV27 and J usage is TRBJ2-2, with D unresolved. Trimming shortened V by 1 base and J by 3 bases, and 12 bases separated the two germline ends. Per germline, CDR1 MNHEY and CDR2 SMNVEV (reference sequence). The CDR3 length is 16 residues. CDR3 DNA sequence: TGTGCCAGCAGTTTATATCCCTCGCGGTACACCGGGGAGCTGTTTTTT. Translated, it gives CASSLYPSRYTGELFF.

The rearrangement uses TRBV7-9 and TRBJ2-7; D remains unclear. The CDR3 is 16 residues long. The germline V and J ends were trimmed by 4 bases and 0 bases, with 16 bases remaining between them. CDR1 SEHNR and CDR2 FQNEAQ come from the germline V gene (reference sequence). The CDR3 DNA follows: TGTGCCAGCAGCTCGCACCCCACCCTGGTCTCCTACGAGCAGTACTTC. This codes for CASSSHPTLVSYEQYF.

The chain combines TRBV10-3 with TRBJ2-3; perhaps TRBD2 as D (6 bases). Germline lookup yields CDR1 ENHRY and CDR2 SYGVKD. The CDR3 has 15 amino acids. V was shortened by 6 bases and J by 6 bases, with 19 bases between the two germline ends. Here the CDR3 DNA reads TGTGCCATCAGACTAAATAGCGGAGCCCCGGATACGCAGTATTTT. Translation gives CAIRLNSGAPDTQYF.

This clone was observed once. The gene calls are TRBV5-1 and TRBJ1-2, with a tentative D call TRBD1 (5 bases). V lost 0 bases and J 2 bases, leaving 11 bases between the germline ends. Germline lookup yields CDR1 SGHRS and CDR2 YFSETQ. The CDR3 runs to 15 residues. CDR3 loop: CASSLEGAFNYGYTF. The CDR3 region has the DNA TGCGCCAGCAGCTTGGAAGGGGCTTTCAACTATGGCTACACCTTC.

This clone was observed a single time. V usage is TRBV7-3 and J usage is TRBJ2-1; 11 bases are a match to TRBD2. The CDR3 sequence is 14 residues long. Germline loops: CDR1 SGHTA, CDR2 FQGTGA. Trimming removed 2 bases from V and 6 bases from J; junction bases left unmatched: 0. The DNA of the CDR3 is TGTGCCAGCAGCTTAGGGACTAGCGGCAATGAGCAGTTCTTC. It yields the protein CASSLGTSGNEQFF. The full variable domain, rest sourced from reference TRBV7-3 and TRBJ2-1, is GAGVSQTPSNKVTEKGKYVELRCDPISGHTALYWYRQSLGQGPEFLIYFQGTGAADDSGLPNDRFFAVRPEGSVSTLKIQRTERGDSAVYLCASSLGTSGNEQFFGPGTRLTVL.